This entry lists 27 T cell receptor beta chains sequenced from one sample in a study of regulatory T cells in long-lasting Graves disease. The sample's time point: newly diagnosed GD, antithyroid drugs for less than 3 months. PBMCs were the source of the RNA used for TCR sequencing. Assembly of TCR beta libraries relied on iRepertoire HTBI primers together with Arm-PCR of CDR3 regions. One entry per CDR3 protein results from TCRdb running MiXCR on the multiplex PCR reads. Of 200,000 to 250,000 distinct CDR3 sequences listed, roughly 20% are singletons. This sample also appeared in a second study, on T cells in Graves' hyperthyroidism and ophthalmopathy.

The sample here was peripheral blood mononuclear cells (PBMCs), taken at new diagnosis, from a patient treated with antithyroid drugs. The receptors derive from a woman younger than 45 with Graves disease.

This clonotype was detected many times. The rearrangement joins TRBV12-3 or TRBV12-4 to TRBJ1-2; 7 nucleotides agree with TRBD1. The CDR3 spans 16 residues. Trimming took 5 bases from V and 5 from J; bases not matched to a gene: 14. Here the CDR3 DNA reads TGTGCCAGCAGTCTCGACAGGGTGAGCGTGGGATATGGCTACACCTTC. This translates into CASSLDRVSVGYGYTF.

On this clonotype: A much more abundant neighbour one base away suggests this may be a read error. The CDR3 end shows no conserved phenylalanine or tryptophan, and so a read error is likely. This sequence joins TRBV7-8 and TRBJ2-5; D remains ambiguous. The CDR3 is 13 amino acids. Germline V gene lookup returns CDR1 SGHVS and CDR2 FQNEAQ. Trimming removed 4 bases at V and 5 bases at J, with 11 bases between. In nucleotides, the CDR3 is TGTGCCAGCAGCTCCCTGTCTTGGGAGACCCAGTACTCC. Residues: CASSSLSWETQYS.

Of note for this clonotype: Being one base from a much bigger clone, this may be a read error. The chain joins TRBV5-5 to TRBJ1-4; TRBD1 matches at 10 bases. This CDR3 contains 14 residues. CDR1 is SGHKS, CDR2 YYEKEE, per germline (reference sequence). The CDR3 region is CAGSLGQGNEKLFF. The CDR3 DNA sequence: TGTGCCGGCAGCTTGGGACAGGGGAATGAAAAACTGTTTTTT.

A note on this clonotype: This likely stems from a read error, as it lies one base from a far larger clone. The CDR3 spells CASRRTGGPQTNEQLF. CDR3 sequence (DNA): TGTGCCAGCCGCAGGACAGGGGGCCCACAAACCAATGAGCAGCTCTTC. The chain recombines TRBV2 with TRBJ2-5; 11 nucleotides agree with TRBD1. Looked up from germline, CDR1 is SNHLY and CDR2 is FYNNEI. The CDR3 has 16 residues.

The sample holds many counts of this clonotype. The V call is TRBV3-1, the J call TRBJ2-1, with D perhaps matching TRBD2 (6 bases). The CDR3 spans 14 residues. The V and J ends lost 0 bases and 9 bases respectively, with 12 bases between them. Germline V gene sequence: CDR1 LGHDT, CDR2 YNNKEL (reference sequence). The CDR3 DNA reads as TGTGCCAGCAGCCAAGAGGCCGGGACTGGTGAGCAGTTCTTC. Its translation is CASSQEAGTGEQFF.

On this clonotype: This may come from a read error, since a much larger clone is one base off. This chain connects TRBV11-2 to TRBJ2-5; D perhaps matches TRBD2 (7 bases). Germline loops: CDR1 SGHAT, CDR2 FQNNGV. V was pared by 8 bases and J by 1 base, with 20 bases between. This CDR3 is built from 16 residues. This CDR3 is CASGPGGTTFQETQYF. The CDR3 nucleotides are TGTGCCAGCGGCCCCGGGGGGACAACGTTCCAAGAGACCCAGTACTTC.

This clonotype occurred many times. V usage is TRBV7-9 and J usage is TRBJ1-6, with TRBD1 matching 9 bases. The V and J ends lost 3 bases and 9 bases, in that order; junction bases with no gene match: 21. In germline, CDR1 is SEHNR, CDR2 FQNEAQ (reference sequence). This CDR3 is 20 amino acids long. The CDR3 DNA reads TGTGCCAGCAGCTTGGATAGATGGGACAGGGACAAGATTTCAATTTCACCCCTCCACTTT. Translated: CASSLDRWDRDKISISPLHF.

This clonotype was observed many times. CDR3 amino acids: CSAGGEETQYF. As DNA, the CDR3 is TGCAGTGCTGGGGGGGAAGAGACCCAGTACTTC. The J gene is TRBJ2-5, the V gene TRBV20-1; TRBD2 agrees at 7 bases. The junction had 0 bases not matched to a gene; V was cut back by 5 bases and J by 3 bases. Germline values: CDR1 DFQATT, CDR2 SNEGSKA (reference sequence). This CDR3 region has 11 residues.

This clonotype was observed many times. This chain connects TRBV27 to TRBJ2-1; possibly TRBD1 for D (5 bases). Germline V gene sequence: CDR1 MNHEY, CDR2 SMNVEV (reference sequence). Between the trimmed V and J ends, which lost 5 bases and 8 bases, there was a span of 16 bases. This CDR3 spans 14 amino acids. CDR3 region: CASSPASGPYEQFF. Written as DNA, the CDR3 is TGTGCCAGCAGTCCAGCCTCAGGGCCCTATGAGCAGTTCTTC.

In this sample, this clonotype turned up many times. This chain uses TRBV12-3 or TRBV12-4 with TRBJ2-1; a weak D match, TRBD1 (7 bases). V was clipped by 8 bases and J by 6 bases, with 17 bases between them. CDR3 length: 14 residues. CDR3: CASGVQGGRNEQFF. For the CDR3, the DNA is TGTGCCAGCGGAGTCCAGGGGGGTCGCAATGAGCAGTTCTTC.

CDR3 sequence reads: CASSLVGQRGYGYTF. The CDR3 bases are TGTGCCAGCAGCCTTGTGGGGCAGAGGGGCTATGGCTACACCTTC. The chain recombines TRBV7-3 with TRBJ1-2; D is perhaps TRBD1 (5 bases). The CDR3 has 15 residues. Looked up from germline, CDR1 is SGHTA and CDR2 is FQGTGA. The V end was cut by 5 bases, the J end by 4 bases, with 17 bases between.

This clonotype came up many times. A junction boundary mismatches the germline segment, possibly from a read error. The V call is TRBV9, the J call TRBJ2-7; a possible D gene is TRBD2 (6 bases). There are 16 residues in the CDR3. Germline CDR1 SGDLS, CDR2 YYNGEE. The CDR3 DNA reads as TGTGCCAGCAACGTAGATTCCGGGACTTTCCACTACGAGCAGTACTTC. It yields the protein CASNVDSGTFHYEQYF.

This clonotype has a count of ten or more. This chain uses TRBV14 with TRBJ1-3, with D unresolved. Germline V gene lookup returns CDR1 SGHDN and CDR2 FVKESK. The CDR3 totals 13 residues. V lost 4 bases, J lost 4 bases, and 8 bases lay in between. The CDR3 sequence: CASSLQRGNTIYF. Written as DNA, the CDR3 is TGTGCCAGCAGCCTACAGCGAGGAAACACCATATATTTT.

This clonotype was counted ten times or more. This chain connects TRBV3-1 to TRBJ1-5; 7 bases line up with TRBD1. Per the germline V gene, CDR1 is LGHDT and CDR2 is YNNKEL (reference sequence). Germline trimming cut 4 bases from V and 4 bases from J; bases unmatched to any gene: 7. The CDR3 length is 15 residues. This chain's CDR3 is CASSPGQPTNQPQHF. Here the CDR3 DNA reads TGTGCCAGCAGCCCGGGACAGCCTACGAATCAGCCCCAGCATTTT.

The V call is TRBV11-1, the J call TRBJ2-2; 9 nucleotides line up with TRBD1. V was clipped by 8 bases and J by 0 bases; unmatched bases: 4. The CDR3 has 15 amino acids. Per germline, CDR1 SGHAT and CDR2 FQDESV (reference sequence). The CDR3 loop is CASRTGAPNTGELFF. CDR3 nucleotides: TGTGCCAGCCGGACAGGGGCCCCGAACACCGGGGAGCTGTTTTTT.

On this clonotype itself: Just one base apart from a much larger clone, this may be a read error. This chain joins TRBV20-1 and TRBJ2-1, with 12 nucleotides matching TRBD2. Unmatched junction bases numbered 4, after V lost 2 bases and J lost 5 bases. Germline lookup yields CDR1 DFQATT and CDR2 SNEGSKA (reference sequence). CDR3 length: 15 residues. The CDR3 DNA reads TGCAGTGCTAGACTGACTAGCGGGGGCGACAATGAGCAGTTCTTC. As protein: CSARLTSGGDNEQFF.

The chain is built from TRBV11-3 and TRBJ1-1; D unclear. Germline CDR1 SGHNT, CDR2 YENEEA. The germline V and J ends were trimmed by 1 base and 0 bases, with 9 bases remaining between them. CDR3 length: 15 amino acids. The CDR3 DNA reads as TGTGCCAGCAGCTTAGGGGCGGCGATGAACACTGAAGCTTTCTTT. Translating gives CASSLGAAMNTEAFF.

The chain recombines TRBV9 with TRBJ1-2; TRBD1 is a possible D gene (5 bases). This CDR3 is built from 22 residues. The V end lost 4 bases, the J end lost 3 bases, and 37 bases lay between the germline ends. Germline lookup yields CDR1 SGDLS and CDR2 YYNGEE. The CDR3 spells CASSSPRERTQFGAFFDYGYTF. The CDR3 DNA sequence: TGTGCCAGCAGCTCCCCCCGAGAGAGGACCCAATTTGGGGCTTTTTTCGACTATGGCTACACCTTC.

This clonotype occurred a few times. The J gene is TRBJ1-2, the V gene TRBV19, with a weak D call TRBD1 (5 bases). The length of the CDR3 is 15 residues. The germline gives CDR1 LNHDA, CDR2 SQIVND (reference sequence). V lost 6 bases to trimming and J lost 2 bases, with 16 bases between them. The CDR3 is CASSLVLGANYGYTF. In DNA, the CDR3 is TGTGCCAGTAGCCTTGTCCTCGGGGCCAACTATGGCTACACCTTC.

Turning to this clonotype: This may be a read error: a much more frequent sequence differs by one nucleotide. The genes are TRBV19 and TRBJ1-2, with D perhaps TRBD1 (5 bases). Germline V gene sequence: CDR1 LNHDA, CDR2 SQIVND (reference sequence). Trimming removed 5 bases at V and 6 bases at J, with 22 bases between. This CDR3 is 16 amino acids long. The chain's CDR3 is CASSLRDDILSNGYTF. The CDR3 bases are TGTGCCAGTAGTCTCCGGGACGACATTCTTTCTAATGGCTACACCTTC. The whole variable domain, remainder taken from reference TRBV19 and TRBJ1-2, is DGGITQSPKYLFRKEGQNVTLSCEQNLNHDAMYWYRQDPGQGLRLIYYSQIVNDFQKGDIAEGYSVSREKKESFPLTVTSAQKNPTAFYLCASSLRDDILSNGYTFGSGTRLTVV.

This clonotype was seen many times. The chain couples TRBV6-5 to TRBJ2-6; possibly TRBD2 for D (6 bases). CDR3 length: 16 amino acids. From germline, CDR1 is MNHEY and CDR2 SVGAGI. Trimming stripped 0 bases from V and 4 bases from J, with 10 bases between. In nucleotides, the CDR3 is TGTGCCAGCAGTTACTCGCCCAGCGGGGGGGCCAACGTCCTGACTTTC. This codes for CASSYSPSGGANVLTF.

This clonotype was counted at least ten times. For the CDR3, the DNA is TGCAGTGCAAAAGACAGGGAAGGCGGAAGGAGAGAGACCCAGTACTTC. Amino acids: CSAKDREGGRRETQYF. The V gene is TRBV20-1, the J gene TRBJ2-5, with 7 positions matching TRBD1. Trimming took 6 bases from V and 4 from J; bases not matched to a gene: 17. The length of the CDR3 is 16 residues. In germline, CDR1 is DFQATT, CDR2 SNEGSKA (reference sequence).

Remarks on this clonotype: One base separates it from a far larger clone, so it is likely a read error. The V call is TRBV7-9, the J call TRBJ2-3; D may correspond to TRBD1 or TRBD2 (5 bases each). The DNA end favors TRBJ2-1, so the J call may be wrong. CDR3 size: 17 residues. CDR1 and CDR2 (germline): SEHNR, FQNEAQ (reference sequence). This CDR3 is CASSLAWTYPPGCEQFF. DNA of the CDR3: TGTGCCAGCAGCTTAGCTTGGACATACCCTCCGGGGTGTGAGCAGTTCTTC.

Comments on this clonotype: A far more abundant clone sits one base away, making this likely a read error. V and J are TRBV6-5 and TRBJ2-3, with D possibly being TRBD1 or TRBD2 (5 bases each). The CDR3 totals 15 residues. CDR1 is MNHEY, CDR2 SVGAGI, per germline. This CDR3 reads CASSYRAGTTDTEYF. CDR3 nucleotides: TGTGCCAGCAGTTACAGGGCAGGGACCACAGATACGGAGTATTTT.

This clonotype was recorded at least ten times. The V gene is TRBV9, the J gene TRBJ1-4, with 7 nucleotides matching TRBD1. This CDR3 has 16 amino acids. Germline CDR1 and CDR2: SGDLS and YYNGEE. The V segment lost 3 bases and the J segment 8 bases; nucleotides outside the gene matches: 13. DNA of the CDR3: TGTGCCAGCAGCGGACAGGGTATGGGCCGCAACGAAAAACTGTTTTTT. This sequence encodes CASSGQGMGRNEKLFF. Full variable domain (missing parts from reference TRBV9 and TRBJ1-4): DSGVTQTPKHLITATGQRVTLRCSPRSGDLSVYWYQQSLDQGLQFLIQYYNGEERAKGNILERFSAQQFPDLHSELNLSSLELGDSALYFCASSGQGMGRNEKLFFGSGTQLSVL.

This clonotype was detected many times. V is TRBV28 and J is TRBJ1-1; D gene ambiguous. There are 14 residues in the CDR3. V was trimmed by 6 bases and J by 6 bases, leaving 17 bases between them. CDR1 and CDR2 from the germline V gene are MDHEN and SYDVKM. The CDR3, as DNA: TGTGCCAGCAGGCTTATGGGAACAAACCCTGAAGCTTTCTTT. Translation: CASRLMGTNPEAFF.

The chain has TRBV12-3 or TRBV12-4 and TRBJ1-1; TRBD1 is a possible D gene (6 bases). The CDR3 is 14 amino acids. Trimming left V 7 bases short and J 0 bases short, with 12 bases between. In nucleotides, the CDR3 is TGTGCCAGCACTTCAGGGGTCATGAACACTGAAGCTTTCTTT. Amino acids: CASTSGVMNTEAFF.